These 25 T cell receptor beta chains share one sample of origin, sequenced in a study of CD8 T cells in Susac syndrome. Reverse transcription of about 0.5 to 1 ug RNA used random hexamers. TCRdb itself ran the immunoSEQ multiplex PCR reads through MiXCR, one entry per CDR3 protein. Of about 200,000 distinct CDR3 sequences listed, roughly 92% were seen once; the top ten hold around 0.15%. Sequences were obtained from CD8+ T cells from PBMCs. Receptors originate from a human donor with multiple sclerosis.

The gene calls are TRBV18 and TRBJ2-5; 12 nucleotides align to TRBD2. In germline, CDR1 is KGHSH, CDR2 LQKENI. With V trimmed by 4 bases and J by 4 bases, 4 bases remained unmatched. The CDR3 consists of 15 residues. The DNA for the CDR3 is TGTGCCAGCTCACGGACTAGCGGGGTGAGAGAGACCCAGTACTTC. It is translated as CASSRTSGVRETQYF.

CDR3 sequence reads: CASSPTGVREQFF. The CDR3 nucleotides are TGTGCCAGCAGCCCGACAGGGGTCAGGGAGCAGTTCTTC. This chain joins TRBV7-9 and TRBJ2-1, with 8 bases that match TRBD1. The CDR3 sequence is 13 residues long. V dropped 5 bases and J dropped 10; count of bases not matched to a gene: 7. Germline V gives CDR1 SEHNR, CDR2 FQNEAQ (reference sequence).

The chain joins TRBV24-1 to TRBJ2-1; 9 bases agree with TRBD1. The J segment lost 8 bases and the V segment lost 3 bases, leaving 4 bases of the junction unmatched. This CDR3 contains 14 residues. Germline loops: CDR1 KGHDR, CDR2 SFDVKD. CDR3 sequence reads: CATSDTGQGYEQFF. CDR3 DNA sequence: TGTGCCACCAGTGATACGGGACAGGGTTATGAGCAGTTCTTC.

V gene TRBV6-2 or TRBV6-3 combines with J gene TRBJ1-2, with a possible D match to TRBD1 (5 bases). The germline V gene has CDR1 MNHEY and CDR2 SVGEGT. The CDR3 contains 16 residues. Trimming left V 0 bases short and J 8 bases short, with 19 bases between. The CDR3 region is CASSYSGGIGSSGYTF. The CDR3 coding sequence is TGTGCCAGCAGTTACTCGGGGGGGATTGGTTCGAGCGGCTACACCTTC.

The rearrangement links TRBV11-3 to TRBJ2-1, with TRBD1 matching 7 bases. Germline V gene lookup returns CDR1 SGHNT and CDR2 YENEEA. This CDR3 is built from 14 residues. The junction had 4 bases not matched to a gene; V was cut back by 0 bases and J by 8 bases. CDR3 nucleotides: TGTGCCAGCAGCTTAGATAGGCAGGGGGATGAGCAGTTCTTC. Encoded protein: CASSLDRQGDEQFF.

The V call is TRBV13, the J call TRBJ2-2; D is unclear. The CDR3 has 13 amino acids. V lost 2 bases and J 8 bases, leaving 9 bases between the germline ends. CDR1 and CDR2 (germline): PRHDT, FYEKMQ (reference sequence). The CDR3 sequence is CASSLNSVGELFF. The CDR3 DNA sequence: TGTGCCAGCAGCTTAAATTCCGTGGGGGAGCTGTTTTTT.

The V call is TRBV5-1, the J call TRBJ1-1; D is ambiguous. The germline V gene encodes CDR1 SGHRS and CDR2 YFSETQ. The CDR3 consists of 14 residues. V lost 0 bases and J lost 4, with 10 bases in between. CDR3 protein: CASSLEGGFTEAFF. The CDR3 bases are TGCGCCAGCAGCTTGGAGGGAGGTTTCACTGAAGCTTTCTTT.

This chain uses TRBV19 with TRBJ1-4; 9 nucleotides agree with TRBD1. There are 15 residues in the CDR3. V lost 5 bases to trimming and J lost 3 bases; unmatched junction nucleotides: 4. The V gene's germline CDR1 is LNHDA and CDR2 SQIVND (reference sequence). The chain's CDR3 is CASSPRQGANEKLFF. The DNA of the CDR3 is TGTGCCAGTAGTCCTCGACAGGGGGCTAATGAAAAACTGTTTTTT.

This clonotype has just one count. V gene TRBV6-5 combines with J gene TRBJ2-1, with no clear D. V was shortened by 0 bases and J by 3 bases, with 18 bases between the two germline ends. CDR3 length: 18 amino acids. Germline values: CDR1 MNHEY, CDR2 SVGAGI. The CDR3 DNA is TGTGCCAGCAGTTACTCGAATCCGGAAAGCGCCTTCTACAATGAGCAGTTCTTC. This encodes CASSYSNPESAFYNEQFF.

The chain joins TRBV5-1 to TRBJ2-7; 8 nucleotides match TRBD2. The CDR3 extends over 14 amino acids. V gave up 0 bases and J gave up 2 bases; unmatched junction bases: 1. Germline CDR1 and CDR2: SGHRS and YFSETQ. The CDR3 DNA reads TGCGCCAGCAGCTTGGAAGCGGGAGCCTACGAGCAGTACTTC. It is translated as CASSLEAGAYEQYF.

The rearrangement links TRBV5-6 to TRBJ2-1, with D unresolved. Germline V lookup: CDR1 SGHDT, CDR2 YYEEEE. V was pared by 2 bases and J by 5 bases, with 5 bases between. This CDR3 region has 12 residues. This chain's CDR3 is CASSFGDNEQFF. The CDR3, as DNA: TGTGCCAGCAGCTTTGGGGACAATGAGCAGTTCTTC.

V and J are TRBV7-2 and TRBJ2-7, with TRBD1 as a possible D gene (6 bases). Trimming stripped 3 bases from V and 5 bases from J, with 14 bases between. CDR3 length: 14 amino acids. Germline values: CDR1 SGHTA, CDR2 FQGNSA. DNA for the CDR3: TGTGCCAGCAGCTTGGGGACAACCGGGGACGAGCAGTACTTC. It is translated as CASSLGTTGDEQYF.

This clonotype was detected only once. The junction and the germline gene differ at one end; a read error may be behind it. V is TRBV15 and J is TRBJ1-1; D is unresolved. CDR1 and CDR2 from the germline V gene are LNHNV and YYDKDF (reference sequence). This CDR3 is built from 14 residues. The CDR3 protein is CATSRGDTNTEVFF. The CDR3 nucleotides are TGTGCCACCAGCAGGGGAGACACGAACACTGAAGTTTTCTTT.

The rearrangement links TRBV7-9 to TRBJ2-1; tentative D call: TRBD2 (5 bases). The CDR3 is made up of 15 amino acids. CDR1 and CDR2 from the germline V gene are SEHNR and FQNEAQ (reference sequence). With 5 bases removed from V and 5 bases from J, the gap between germline ends came to 16 bases. CDR3 amino acids: CASSDPGRTDNEQFF. CDR3 DNA: TGTGCCAGCAGCGACCCTGGGAGAACCGACAATGAGCAGTTCTTC.

The gene calls are TRBV12-3 or TRBV12-4 and TRBJ2-1, with 9 bases matching TRBD2. J gave up 2 bases and V 7 bases, and 6 bases lay outside the gene matches. This CDR3 contains 15 residues. The CDR3 DNA reads as TGTGCCAGCACCACGACTAGCGGTACCTACAATGAGCAGTTCTTC. The encoded protein is CASTTTSGTYNEQFF.

The chain combines TRBV20-1 with TRBJ2-3; D gene uncertain. The CDR3 has 9 amino acids. Germline lookup yields CDR1 DFQATT and CDR2 SNEGSKA (reference sequence). CDR3 amino acids: CFRPDTQYF. The DNA of the CDR3 is TGCTTTCGACCAGATACGCAGTATTTT.

This chain uses TRBV13 with TRBJ2-1; D gene unclear. CDR1 and CDR2 from the germline V gene are PRHDT and FYEKMQ (reference sequence). Deletions cut 5 bases from V and 4 bases from J, with 9 bases between. This CDR3 spans 13 amino acids. The CDR3, as DNA: TGTGCCAGCAGCACCACAGCTTACAATGAGCAGTTCTTC. It specifies CASSTTAYNEQFF.

The chain has TRBV5-1 and TRBJ2-3, with D perhaps TRBD1 (6 bases). The CDR3 has 15 amino acids. CDR1 is SGHRS and CDR2 is YFSETQ in the germline V gene. V was pared by 4 bases and J by 6 bases, with 18 bases between. This CDR3 reads CASSGIQGVGDTQYF. The CDR3 DNA sequence: TGCGCCAGCAGCGGCATACAGGGAGTGGGGGATACGCAGTATTTT.

This clonotype showed up just a few times. The CDR3 DNA follows: TGTGCCAGCAGCCCGGAGAAGGTAAGGGACATTACAGATACGCAGTATTTT. Residues: CASSPEKVRDITDTQYF. The J gene is TRBJ2-3, the V gene TRBV13, with TRBD1 as a possible D gene (6 bases). There are 17 residues in the CDR3. Germline CDR1 and CDR2: PRHDT and FYEKMQ (reference sequence). Trimming pared 5 bases from V and 3 bases from J, leaving 21 bases between.

This clonotype was found once. The chain employs TRBV7-2 and TRBJ2-3; D gene ambiguous. CDR1 is SGHTA and CDR2 is FQGNSA in the germline V gene. V shed 4 bases and J shed 3 bases, with 8 bases lying between them. The CDR3 consists of 13 residues. In DNA form, the CDR3 reads TGTGCCAGCAGCTCGTTCGATACAGATACGCAGTATTTT. Residues: CASSSFDTDTQYF.

The CDR3 nucleotides read TGTGCCAGCAGCTTCGGGGTAGGCGAGCAGTACTTC. Its protein product is CASSFGVGEQYF. The chain is built from TRBV5-6 and TRBJ2-7, with D perhaps matching TRBD2 (5 bases). The germline V and J ends were trimmed by 2 bases and 6 bases, with 9 bases remaining between them. The V gene's germline CDR1 is SGHDT and CDR2 YYEEEE. The CDR3 covers 12 residues.

This clonotype was counted a few times. The chain combines TRBV5-4 with TRBJ2-1, with TRBD2 identical over 8 bases. Germline V lookup: CDR1 SGHNT, CDR2 YYREEE (reference sequence). The CDR3 length is 14 residues. V trimming: 4 bases; J trimming: 8 bases; junction bases outside the gene matches: 8. CDR3 protein: CASSGGTRYDEQFF. In nucleotides, the CDR3 is TGTGCCAGCAGCGGAGGGACTAGATATGATGAGCAGTTCTTC.

V is TRBV9 and J is TRBJ2-7; TRBD1 aligns across 7 bases. Germline trimming cut 0 bases from V and 4 bases from J; bases unmatched to any gene: 7. The CDR3 extends over 15 amino acids. Germline V gives CDR1 SGDLS, CDR2 YYNGEE. The CDR3 loop is CASSVGDSGSYEQYF. The CDR3 DNA follows: TGTGCCAGCAGCGTAGGGGACAGTGGATCTTACGAGCAGTACTTC.

This clonotype appeared a single time. The gene calls are TRBV10-3 and TRBJ1-4, with a possible D match to TRBD1 (6 bases). Trimming took 8 bases from V and 8 from J, leaving 15 bases between them. The CDR3 runs 13 residues. In germline, CDR1 is ENHRY, CDR2 SYGVKD. The CDR3 DNA follows: TGTGCCATCCGGGACATCGGAGAGGAAAAACTGTTTTTT. Translation gives CAIRDIGEEKLFF.

The CDR3 region is CASSFPGQPQHF. The CDR3 DNA reads as TGTGCCAGCAGTTTCCCGGGTCAGCCCCAGCATTTT. This chain connects TRBV27 to TRBJ1-5; D not certain. CDR1 MNHEY and CDR2 SMNVEV come from the germline V gene (reference sequence). This CDR3 comprises 12 residues. Trimming stripped 3 bases from V and 6 bases from J, with 6 bases between.